The present entry profiles one TCR beta chain with its context. Its specificity is unknown. A much larger clone differs from this one at a single base, so this may be a read error. The data stem from a study of molecular identifiers for immune sequencing clone quantification. Study-level points and caveats: Identical TCR molecules that share a barcode could lead to an underestimation of highly expanded clone sizes. For effector cells, clones above 20 RNA copies held over 97% of molecules; for naive cells, under 1%.

The CDR3 loop spans 15 amino acids. Input for naive CD8 libraries was 20,000 to 1,000,000 sorted cells; the RNA fraction used was 10%, 30% or 50%. TCRdb independently ran MiXCR on the PCR reads; one entry per CDR3 protein. The sample contains about 320,000 distinct CDR3 sequences, 24% of which appear only once. Material: naive CD8+ T cells from blood, with Jurkat cell RNA spiked in. Stated subset: FACS-sorted CD8+CD4-CCR7+CD45RA+ naive T cells. This clonotype was sampled from a human donor in good health. Some libraries in this study had Jurkat cell RNA spiked in. V usage is TRBV5-3 and J usage is TRBJ2-7; D uncertain. Being an ORF, TRBV5-3 has a function that is uncertain. As DNA, the CDR3 is TGTACCAGCAGCGACGAAGAACAGCGTTGGTACGAGCAGTACTTC. Its protein is CTSSDEEQRWYEQYF.